The rows below give T cell receptor beta chains drawn from one sample of a study of cytomegalovirus exposure and HLA in healthy donors. Profiled with immunoSEQ multiplex PCR; TCRdb holds only in-frame clones, not every one. This sample has 150,000 to 200,000 clones; about 70% occur once, and the top ten carry 10%. Source material: PBMCs. Every receptor here comes from a man under 40 in good health and CMV-seropositive. Each CDR3 is given with its conserved first and last residue. D genes are given only for firm matches. Clone size appears in some rows only: once, few, many, or a class for an expanded clone.

TRBV2	TRBJ1-5	TRBD1	.	CASGDRGGSQPQHF	TGTGCCAGCGGAGACAGGGGAGGGAGTCAGCCCCAGCATTTT
TRBV18	TRBJ1-5	TRBD1	.	CASSDQQGAGNQPQHF	TGTGCCAGCTCAGACCAACAGGGGGCGGGTAATCAGCCCCAGCATTTT
TRBV6-1	TRBJ2-7	TRBD1	.	CASSEAGQGKDWVSYEQYF	TGTGCCAGCAGTGAAGCGGGACAGGGTAAGGATTGGGTATCCTACGAGCAGTACTTC
TRBV5-4	TRBJ1-2	.	.	CASSLRGSNYGYTF	TGTGCCAGCAGCTTGAGGGGATCAAACTATGGCTACACCTTC
TRBV29-1	TRBJ2-2	TRBD1	.	CSVKIGTGEAGELFF	TGCAGCGTCAAGATAGGGACAGGGGAGGCCGGGGAGCTGTTTTTT
TRBV21-1	TRBJ2-3	.	.	CASSKGRYLSTDTQYF	TGTGCCAGCAGCAAAGGGAGGTATCTCAGCACAGATACGCAGTATTTT
TRBV29-1	TRBJ1-4	TRBD1	.	CSVAQGIGEKLFF	TGCAGCGTAGCACAGGGGATAGGCGAAAAACTGTTTTTT
TRBV7-3	TRBJ1-1	TRBD1	few	CASSSRQGAEAFF	TGTGCCAGCAGCTCTAGACAGGGGGCTGAAGCTTTCTTT
TRBV28	TRBJ2-3	.	few	CASSSLYTQYF	TGTGCCAGCAGTTCCCTTTATACGCAGTATTTT
TRBV19	TRBJ2-6	.	.	CATSTSGANVLTF	TGTGCCACTTCAACTTCTGGGGCCAACGTCCTGACTTTC
TRBV11-2	TRBJ2-1	TRBD2	.	CASNNQAGGIRNEQFF	TGTGCCAGCAACAATCAAGCGGGAGGAATAAGGAATGAGCAGTTCTTC
TRBV5-4	TRBJ2-1	.	.	CAGSLSRVLDEQFF	TGTGCCGGCAGCTTGTCTCGGGTCTTGGATGAGCAGTTCTTC
TRBV18	TRBJ1-5	.	.	CASSSYQVDQPQHF	TGTGCCAGCTCCTCCTACCAGGTAGATCAGCCCCAGCATTTT